This passage covers 14 T cell receptor beta chains from one sample sequenced in a study of blood T cell repertoires in COVID-19. Data came from immunoSEQ multiplex PCR; TCRdb stores just in-frame clones and leaves some out. This table holds about 270,000 clones, around 83% found once. Sequencing was carried out using peripheral blood. The receptors shown here come from a man older than 75 with acute or convalescent COVID-19.

The chain links TRBV27 to TRBJ1-2, with 9 nucleotides matching TRBD1. Germline CDR1 MNHEY, CDR2 SMNVEV (reference sequence). This CDR3 is 16 amino acids long. Trimming took 7 bases from V and 8 from J; bases not matched to a gene: 17. Here the CDR3 reads CASKPLGEQGAKGYTF. CDR3 sequence (DNA): TGTGCCAGCAAACCTCTGGGAGAACAGGGGGCGAAGGGCTACACCTTC.

J is TRBJ1-1 and V is TRBV7-2; weak D call: TRBD1 (5 bases). The CDR3 length is 16 residues. Per germline, CDR1 SGHTA and CDR2 FQGNSA. Trimming left V 6 bases short and J 1 base short, with 18 bases between. CDR3 nucleotides: TGTGCCAGCAGTTATCAAGGAGCGGGGCAGAACACTGAAGCTTTCTTT. It codes for CASSYQGAGQNTEAFF. The full variable domain, its missing parts supplied by reference TRBV7-2 and TRBJ1-1, is GAGVSQSPSNKVTEKGKDVELRCDPISGHTALYWYRQSLGQGLEFLIYFQGNSAPDKSGLPSDRFSAERTGGSVSTLTIQRTQQEDSAVYLCASSYQGAGQNTEAFFGQGTRLTVV.

V is TRBV18 and J is TRBJ2-6; tentatively, D is TRBD1 (7 bases). Germline CDR1 and CDR2: KGHSH and LQKENI. V was pared by 5 bases and J by 1 base, with 9 bases between. The CDR3 spans 15 residues. DNA of the CDR3: TGTGCCAGCTCATCAGGGGGGTCTGGGGCCAACGTCCTGACTTTC. Its translation: CASSSGGSGANVLTF.

The rearrangement uses TRBV12-3 or TRBV12-4 and TRBJ1-5; D unclear. Trimming stripped 3 bases from V and 5 bases from J, with 8 bases between. This CDR3 spans 13 amino acids. The CDR3 is CASSFETDQPQHF. In DNA, the CDR3 is TGTGCCAGCAGTTTTGAAACGGATCAGCCCCAGCATTTT.

This rearrangement joins TRBV15 to TRBJ2-1, with 14 bases matching TRBD2. CDR1 LNHNV and CDR2 YYDKDF come from the germline V gene (reference sequence). This CDR3 has 17 amino acids. The V segment lost 4 bases and the J segment 2 bases; nucleotides outside the gene matches: 4. CDR3 protein: CATSKRTSGGTYNEQFF. Here the CDR3 DNA reads TGTGCCACCAGCAAACGGACTAGCGGGGGGACCTACAATGAGCAGTTCTTC.

The chain joins TRBV7-9 to TRBJ2-1; TRBD1 might be the D (5 bases). The CDR3 length is 14 residues. The V gene's germline CDR1 is SEHNR and CDR2 FQNEAQ (reference sequence). The V and J ends lost 0 bases and 5 bases respectively, with 8 bases between them. The CDR3 reads CASSLAGANNEQFF. The DNA for the CDR3 is TGTGCCAGCAGCTTAGCAGGGGCGAACAATGAGCAGTTCTTC. Using reference TRBV7-9 and TRBJ2-1 for the parts outside the CDR3, the full variable domain is DTGVSQNPRHKITKRGQNVTFRCDPISEHNRLYWYRQTLGQGPEFLTYFQNEAQLEKSRLLSDRFSAERPKGSFSTLEIQRTEQGDSAMYLCASSLAGANNEQFFGPGTRLTVL.

The chain recombines TRBV6-2 or TRBV6-3 with TRBJ1-6; 10 bases fit TRBD1. Germline-derived CDR1 and CDR2 are MNHEY and SVGEGT. With V trimmed by 2 bases and J by 10 bases, 5 bases remained unmatched. This CDR3 spans 15 amino acids. CDR3 sequence reads: CASSYGGQGSSPLHF. CDR3 sequence (DNA): TGTGCCAGCAGTTACGGGGGACAGGGGAGCTCACCCCTCCACTTT.

CDR3 in amino acids: CASAGGRVREQYF. In DNA form, the CDR3 reads TGTGCCAGCGCCGGAGGGAGGGTCCGCGAGCAGTACTTC. The chain joins TRBV12-3 or TRBV12-4 to TRBJ2-7; 7 positions match TRBD2. The CDR3 runs to 13 residues. V dropped 8 bases and J dropped 6; count of bases not matched to a gene: 10.

This chain links TRBV19 with TRBJ2-7; 8 nucleotides agree with TRBD1. The CDR3 covers 15 residues. Germline V gives CDR1 LNHDA, CDR2 SQIVND (reference sequence). Losses at the gene ends were 5 bases for V and 3 bases for J; bases not matched to a gene: 9. CDR3 coding DNA: TGTGCCAGTAGTGTCGAACCAGGGGGCCGCTACGAGCAGTACTTC. Amino acids: CASSVEPGGRYEQYF.

This chain uses TRBV5-1 with TRBJ2-2; 8 nucleotides agree with TRBD1. Germline V lookup: CDR1 SGHRS, CDR2 YFSETQ. The junction had 7 bases not matched to a gene; V was cut back by 4 bases and J by 2 bases. This CDR3 is 16 amino acids long. The CDR3 DNA follows: TGCGCCAGCAGCGCATCCGGGACAGGCAACACCGGGGAGCTGTTTTTT. As protein: CASSASGTGNTGELFF.

The chain carries TRBV28 and TRBJ1-1; D is ambiguous. CDR3 length: 13 amino acids. V was pared by 2 bases and J by 3 bases, with 7 bases between. Germline CDR1 reads MDHEN; CDR2 reads SYDVKM. CDR3 amino acids: CASSLDSYTEAFF. CDR3 bases: TGTGCCAGCAGTTTAGACTCGTACACTGAAGCTTTCTTT. The full variable domain, in which reference TRBV28 and TRBJ1-1 provide the parts outside the CDR3, is DVKVTQSSRYLVKRTGEKVFLECVQDMDHENMFWYRQDPGLGLRLIYFSYDVKMKEKGDIPEGYSVSREKKERFSLILESASTNQTSMYLCASSLDSYTEAFFGQGTRLTVV.

There are a few counts of this clone. The chain carries TRBV2 and TRBJ2-1; maybe TRBD1 (6 bases). The CDR3 is made up of 14 amino acids. Deletions cut 4 bases from V and 2 bases from J, with 9 bases between. Germline loops: CDR1 SNHLY, CDR2 FYNNEI. The CDR3 DNA follows: TGTGCCAGCAGTGCCAGGGGACCCTACAATGAGCAGTTCTTC. Its translation is CASSARGPYNEQFF.

The rearrangement links TRBV9 to TRBJ2-2; D might be TRBD2 (5 bases). The V gene lost 0 bases and the J gene lost 4 bases, with 13 bases spanning the gap. This CDR3 comprises 16 residues. CDR1 and CDR2 (germline): SGDLS, YYNGEE. CDR3 protein: CASSVGVGRGTGELFF. In DNA form, the CDR3 reads TGTGCCAGCAGCGTAGGGGTAGGGAGAGGCACCGGGGAGCTGTTTTTT.

The chain recombines TRBV5-4 with TRBJ2-5; possibly TRBD2 for D (5 bases). Germline lookup yields CDR1 SGHNT and CDR2 YYREEE (reference sequence). This CDR3 region has 15 residues. Between the trimmed V and J ends, which lost 3 bases and 5 bases, there was a span of 17 bases. This chain's CDR3 is CASSSLPTSGETQYF. The CDR3 coding sequence is TGTGCCAGCAGCTCGCTACCTACTAGTGGGGAGACCCAGTACTTC.